This TCR beta chain was sequenced during a study of T cells after yellow fever vaccination. Study outcomes and limitations: Primary-vaccination clones mostly resurfaced post-booster (approximately 96% CD4, about 87% CD8).

This clonotype was detected ten times or more. Its antigen is unidentified. Trimming left V 2 bases short and J 0 bases short, with 8 bases between. CDR1 and CDR2 from the germline V gene are MNHEY and SVGAGI. CDR3 length: 14 residues. A process of 5'RACE template switching, which added a universal primer site and UMIs, was used to make TCR cDNA. Each CDR3 protein gets one entry after TCRdb re-called the 5' RACE reads with MiXCR. The repertoire includes some 350,000 distinct CDR3 sequences, about 6.2% of them detected once, and approximately 16% sits in the top ten. This TCR was sampled from a man aged 30 to 45 who received the YFV17D yellow fever vaccine. The genes are TRBV6-5 and TRBJ2-7, with D tentatively TRBD1 (6 bases). Sample: PBMCs, taken 5 days after the yellow fever booster vaccination. The CDR3 DNA follows: TGTGCCAGCAGTTACCAGGGGTACTCCTACGAGCAGTACTTC. Encoded protein: CASSYQGYSYEQYF.